This T cell receptor beta chain was sequenced for a study of blood T cell repertoires in COVID-19. Study-wide background: Italy, Spain and the United States were the sources of the convalescent and acute COVID-19 samples. PBMCs, B-cell-depleted T cells, or T cells were the source of the cDNA or gDNA that made up the material.

Per the germline V gene, CDR1 is SGHVS and CDR2 is FNYEAQ. Unmatched junction bases numbered 12, after V lost 4 bases and J lost 11 bases. CDR3 size: 14 residues. Everyone who took part was roughly 18 to 90 years old, and they came from 20 to 25 US areas. Recovered status in Cohort 3 required two negative PCRs, clearance, or symptom resolution. Sequenced by immunoSEQ multiplex PCR; TCRdb stores in-frame clones only, minus some. The repertoire holds some 330,000 clones, with around 90% as singletons. This sequence was found in a woman younger than 45 who had recovered from COVID-19. The specimen was PBMCs or T cells enriched from blood (not recorded which). V gene TRBV7-6 combines with J gene TRBJ2-7, with TRBD1 matching 9 bases. CDR3 coding DNA: TGTGCCAGCAGCTCCCTAGGACGAGACAGGGGGAAGTACTTC. It codes for CASSSLGRDRGKYF.